A selection of T cell receptor beta chains follows, all from one sample in a study of T cells after yellow fever vaccination. From the 5' RACE reads, TCRdb called clonotypes with MiXCR, one entry per CDR3 protein. The data hold approximately 510,000 distinct CDR3 sequences, with 20% to 25% observed a single time. Sequenced here: PBMCs, sampled less than 25 days after the first yellow fever vaccination. Receptor source: a man in his late teens or twenties who received the YFV17D yellow fever vaccine. Both conserved end residues are part of each CDR3. A D gene is named only where the DNA matches it firmly. Size values are once, few and many counts, or a class for expanded clones, and some rows have none.

clone size: few; J gene: TRBJ2-7; V gene: TRBV5-1; D gene: -; CDR3 DNA: TGCGCCAGCAGCTTGGAGAGTAAGGGATTCTACGAGCAGTACTTC; CDR3 protein: CASSLESKGFYEQYF
clone size: -; J gene: TRBJ2-3; V gene: TRBV6-5; D gene: TRBD2; CDR3 DNA: TGTGCCAGCAGTTACGCTAGCGGGGGGATCACAGATACGCAGTATTTT; CDR3 protein: CASSYASGGITDTQYF
clone size: many; J gene: TRBJ1-5; V gene: TRBV4-1; D gene: -; CDR3 DNA: TGCGCCAGCAGCCAAGATGTGACAGGCAATCAGCCCCAGCATTTT; CDR3 protein: CASSQDVTGNQPQHF
clone size: -; J gene: TRBJ1-1; V gene: TRBV5-1; D gene: -; CDR3 DNA: TGCGCCAGCAGCTTGAGTCTGGGTCACACTGAAGCTTTCTTT; CDR3 protein: CASSLSLGHTEAFF
clone size: -; J gene: TRBJ1-1; V gene: TRBV19; D gene: TRBD1; CDR3 DNA: TGTGCCAGTAGTAGGGACAGGGCGGATGAAGCTTTCTTT; CDR3 protein: CASSRDRADEAFF
clone size: -; J gene: TRBJ1-2; V gene: TRBV7-2; D gene: -; CDR3 DNA: TGTGCCAGCAGCTTAGCGATCGAGGGGTACGGCTACACCTTC; CDR3 protein: CASSLAIEGYGYTF
clone size: few; J gene: TRBJ2-1; V gene: TRBV5-1; D gene: TRBD2; CDR3 DNA: TGCGCCAGCAGCTTGTCTAGCGGGGGGGCCGACAATGAGCAGTTCTTC; CDR3 protein: CASSLSSGGADNEQFF
clone size: -; J gene: TRBJ1-1; V gene: TRBV20-1; D gene: -; CDR3 DNA: TGCAGTGCTACCTATAACACTGAAGCTTTCTTT; CDR3 protein: CSATYNTEAFF
clone size: few; J gene: TRBJ1-2; V gene: TRBV7-9; D gene: TRBD1; CDR3 DNA: TGTGCCAGCAGCTTAGTGAACAGGGGAATCTATGGCTACACCTTC; CDR3 protein: CASSLVNRGIYGYTF
clone size: -; J gene: TRBJ2-3; V gene: TRBV19; D gene: -; CDR3 DNA: TGTGCCAGTAGTGCCATACCGCAGGGGACCTACACAGATACGCAGTATTTT; CDR3 protein: CASSAIPQGTYTDTQYF
clone size: few; J gene: TRBJ1-5; V gene: TRBV12-3/TRBV12-4; D gene: TRBD1; CDR3 DNA: TGTGCCAGCAGTTTAAATACAGGGGGCAATCAGCCCCAGCATTTT; CDR3 protein: CASSLNTGGNQPQHF
clone size: few; J gene: TRBJ2-2; V gene: TRBV2; D gene: -; CDR3 DNA: TGTGCCAGCAGACCTTTAGAAGGCACCGGGGAGCTGTTTTTT; CDR3 protein: CASRPLEGTGELFF
clone size: -; J gene: TRBJ2-5; V gene: TRBV3-1; D gene: -; CDR3 DNA: TGTGCCAGCAGCCCCTCCGAGTGGGGCGGGGAGACCCAGTACTTC; CDR3 protein: CASSPSEWGGETQYF
clone size: -; J gene: TRBJ2-1; V gene: TRBV7-3; D gene: -; CDR3 DNA: TGTGCCAGCAGCTTCAGCACGAGCTCCTACAATGAGCAGTTCTTC; CDR3 protein: CASSFSTSSYNEQFF
clone size: -; J gene: TRBJ2-3; V gene: TRBV5-4; D gene: TRBD1; CDR3 DNA: TGTGCCAGCAGCCCAACAGGGGCTAAGGCGGATACGCAGTATTTT; CDR3 protein: CASSPTGAKADTQYF
clone size: -; J gene: TRBJ2-5; V gene: TRBV7-7; D gene: TRBD2; CDR3 DNA: TGTGCCAGCAGCTTTGGCGGGGGTTACCAAGAGACCCAGTACTTC; CDR3 protein: CASSFGGGYQETQYF
clone size: few; J gene: TRBJ1-6; V gene: TRBV12-3/TRBV12-4; D gene: -; CDR3 DNA: TGTGCCAGCAGGAACAGGGAAGTTTATTCACCCCTCCACTTT; CDR3 protein: CASRNREVYSPLHF
clone size: -; J gene: TRBJ2-1; V gene: TRBV7-2; D gene: -; CDR3 DNA: TGTGCCAGCAGCTTAGGTTCTCTTTCCTCCTACAATGAGCAGTTCTTC; CDR3 protein: CASSLGSLSSYNEQFF
clone size: -; J gene: TRBJ2-7; V gene: TRBV6-2/TRBV6-3; D gene: -; CDR3 DNA: TGTGCCAGCAGTTACCTGTCGGGCGCCTACGAGCAGTACTTC; CDR3 protein: CASSYLSGAYEQYF
clone size: -; J gene: TRBJ2-2; V gene: TRBV6-5; D gene: -; CDR3 DNA: TGTGCCAGCAGTTACTTCAACACCGGGGAGCTGTTTTTT; CDR3 protein: CASSYFNTGELFF
clone size: once; J gene: TRBJ2-5; V gene: TRBV29-1; D gene: TRBD2; CDR3 DNA: TGCAGCGCCGTGTTAGCGGGACAAGAGACCCAGTACTTC; CDR3 protein: CSAVLAGQETQYF
clone size: few; J gene: TRBJ1-1; V gene: TRBV7-9; D gene: -; CDR3 DNA: TGTGCCAGCAGCTCGACCGGGGCCCCTGAAGCTTTCTTT; CDR3 protein: CASSSTGAPEAFF
clone size: -; J gene: TRBJ2-3; V gene: TRBV28; D gene: TRBD2; CDR3 DNA: TGTGCCACTAGCGGGGAACATTATACGCAGTATTTT; CDR3 protein: CATSGEHYTQYF
clone size: -; J gene: TRBJ2-1; V gene: TRBV9; D gene: TRBD1; CDR3 DNA: TGTGCCAGCAGCCCGCGGACAGGGGTGTTTGTAAATGAGCAGTTCTTC; CDR3 protein: CASSPRTGVFVNEQFF
clone size: -; J gene: TRBJ1-2; V gene: TRBV11-2; D gene: TRBD1; CDR3 DNA: TGTGCCAGCAGCTTTGGACAGGGGAGGGGTTATGGCTACACCTTC; CDR3 protein: CASSFGQGRGYGYTF
clone size: -; J gene: TRBJ1-6; V gene: TRBV12-3/TRBV12-4; D gene: TRBD1; CDR3 DNA: TGTGCCAGCAGGAGAACAGGGGGGGATTCACCCCTCCACTTT; CDR3 protein: CASRRTGGDSPLHF
clone size: few; J gene: TRBJ2-7; V gene: TRBV4-1; D gene: TRBD1; CDR3 DNA: TGCGCCAGCAGCCAAGAGGACAGGACCTACGAGCAGTACTTC; CDR3 protein: CASSQEDRTYEQYF
clone size: many; J gene: TRBJ2-3; V gene: TRBV12-3/TRBV12-4; D gene: -; CDR3 DNA: TGTGCCAGCAGTTTGTCCAGGGGTCATACGCAGTATTTT; CDR3 protein: CASSLSRGHTQYF
clone size: few; J gene: TRBJ2-1; V gene: TRBV5-3; D gene: TRBD1; CDR3 DNA: TGTGCCAGAAGACAATACAGGGGGCTTTGGGATGAGCAGTTCTTC; CDR3 protein: CARRQYRGLWDEQFF
clone size: few; J gene: TRBJ2-5; V gene: TRBV6-2/TRBV6-3; D gene: -; CDR3 DNA: TGTGCCAGCAGGCACCCCTACCAAGAGACCCAGTACTTC; CDR3 protein: CASRHPYQETQYF
clone size: few; J gene: TRBJ2-2; V gene: TRBV9; D gene: -; CDR3 DNA: TGTGCCAGCAGCCCGACAAGAAACACCGGGGAGCTGTTTTTT; CDR3 protein: CASSPTRNTGELFF
clone size: -; J gene: TRBJ2-1; V gene: TRBV24-1; D gene: -; CDR3 DNA: TGTGCCACCAGTCGGGACCCCGGAGACAATGAGCAGTTCTTC; CDR3 protein: CATSRDPGDNEQFF
clone size: -; J gene: TRBJ2-5; V gene: TRBV6-1; D gene: -; CDR3 DNA: TGTGCCAGCACCACTCATTTAAGGGATCCCGCGACCCAGTACTTC; CDR3 protein: CASTTHLRDPATQYF
clone size: -; J gene: TRBJ2-7; V gene: TRBV5-1; D gene: -; CDR3 DNA: TGCGCCAGCACCCCCAGGGTAGCTGGGACCTACGAGCAGTACTTC; CDR3 protein: CASTPRVAGTYEQYF
clone size: few; J gene: TRBJ1-5; V gene: TRBV29-1; D gene: -; CDR3 DNA: TGCAGCGTTGGGACGACATCACGGGATCAGCCCCAGCATTTT; CDR3 protein: CSVGTTSRDQPQHF
clone size: -; J gene: TRBJ2-1; V gene: TRBV5-1; D gene: TRBD2; CDR3 DNA: TGCGCCAGCAGCTTGGCTCGGCGGGGGGGCCGGTCCGTCGAGCAGTTCTTC; CDR3 protein: CASSLARRGGRSVEQFF
clone size: many; J gene: TRBJ2-1; V gene: TRBV14; D gene: -; CDR3 DNA: TGTGCCAGCAGTTCGGGAGAAGGGTACGGTGAGCAGTTCTTC; CDR3 protein: CASSSGEGYGEQFF
clone size: -; J gene: TRBJ1-1; V gene: TRBV7-9; D gene: TRBD1; CDR3 DNA: TGTGCCAGCAGCCAAGAGAGCAGGGGGATCGCTGAAGCTTTCTTT; CDR3 protein: CASSQESRGIAEAFF
clone size: few; J gene: TRBJ2-1; V gene: TRBV7-2; D gene: -; CDR3 DNA: TGTGCCAGCAGCTTATATGGCAATGAGCAGTTCTTC; CDR3 protein: CASSLYGNEQFF
clone size: -; J gene: TRBJ1-2; V gene: TRBV12-3/TRBV12-4; D gene: TRBD1; CDR3 DNA: TGTGCCAGCAGCTTAACAGGGGGCCGCTATGGCTACACCTTC; CDR3 protein: CASSLTGGRYGYTF
clone size: few; J gene: TRBJ2-7; V gene: TRBV27; D gene: TRBD1; CDR3 DNA: TGTGCCAGCAGCTTCCTCGGACAGGAAACCTACGAGCAGTACTTC; CDR3 protein: CASSFLGQETYEQYF
clone size: few; J gene: TRBJ1-1; V gene: TRBV6-2/TRBV6-3; D gene: -; CDR3 DNA: TGTGCCAGCAGTTACCTTGAGGGGAACACTGAAGCTTTCTTT; CDR3 protein: CASSYLEGNTEAFF
clone size: few; J gene: TRBJ2-4; V gene: TRBV24-1; D gene: -; CDR3 DNA: TGTGCCACCAGTGATTTTTGGTGTTTCCGGGGATCAAACATTCAGTACTTC; CDR3 protein: CATSDFWCFRGSNIQYF
clone size: few; J gene: TRBJ2-5; V gene: TRBV15; D gene: -; CDR3 DNA: TGTGCCACCAGCAGAGGAGAAGTAGGAGAGACCCAGTACTTC; CDR3 protein: CATSRGEVGETQYF
clone size: few; J gene: TRBJ1-1; V gene: TRBV12-3/TRBV12-4; D gene: -; CDR3 DNA: TGTGCCAGCAGCCGGTCGCCAGGTATCAGGTTCACTGAAGCTTTCTTT; CDR3 protein: CASSRSPGIRFTEAFF
clone size: -; J gene: TRBJ2-7; V gene: TRBV6-1; D gene: -; CDR3 DNA: TGTGCCAGCAGTAAAACCCTCAGGGGCTACGAGCAGTACTTC; CDR3 protein: CASSKTLRGYEQYF
clone size: few; J gene: TRBJ2-5; V gene: TRBV4-1; D gene: -; CDR3 DNA: TGTGCCAGCAGCCAAGCTGGCGGAGAAGAGACCCAGTACTTC; CDR3 protein: CASSQAGGEETQYF
clone size: -; J gene: TRBJ1-4; V gene: TRBV3-1; D gene: -; CDR3 DNA: TGTGCCAGCAGCCGTGGGAGGGGTCTTGAAAAACTGTTTTTT; CDR3 protein: CASSRGRGLEKLFF
clone size: many; J gene: TRBJ2-5; V gene: TRBV7-2; D gene: -; CDR3 DNA: TGTGCCAGCAGTCCTAGACCGACCGAGACCCAGTACTTC; CDR3 protein: CASSPRPTETQYF
clone size: -; J gene: TRBJ2-5; V gene: TRBV28; D gene: -; CDR3 DNA: TGTGCCAGCAGTTCCATGGACATCCCCCTGGGGGAGACCCAGTACTTC; CDR3 protein: CASSSMDIPLGETQYF
clone size: -; J gene: TRBJ1-5; V gene: TRBV20-1; D gene: -; CDR3 DNA: TGCAGTGCCACGGGACAAATCAATCAGCCCCAGCATTTT; CDR3 protein: CSATGQINQPQHF
clone size: -; J gene: TRBJ2-5; V gene: TRBV7-6; D gene: -; CDR3 DNA: TGTGCCAGCAGCCCCGGGCGGAAATGGGAGACCCAGTACTTC; CDR3 protein: CASSPGRKWETQYF
clone size: -; J gene: TRBJ2-7; V gene: TRBV5-4; D gene: TRBD2; CDR3 DNA: TGTGCCAGCAGCCGGGGACTAGCAACGCCCTCCTACGAGCAGTACTTC; CDR3 protein: CASSRGLATPSYEQYF
clone size: few; J gene: TRBJ2-5; V gene: TRBV29-1; D gene: TRBD1; CDR3 DNA: TGCAGCGTTGAGCGTTCGGGGCAGGGGGTTGTAGAGACCCAGTACTTC; CDR3 protein: CSVERSGQGVVETQYF
clone size: -; J gene: TRBJ1-1; V gene: TRBV27; D gene: -; CDR3 DNA: TGTGCCAGCAGTTTATCCGGGGGTAGGACTGAAGCTTTCTTT; CDR3 protein: CASSLSGGRTEAFF
clone size: few; J gene: TRBJ2-5; V gene: TRBV7-2; D gene: -; CDR3 DNA: TGTGCCAGCAGCTTCGGGCTCACAAAAGAGACCCAGTACTTC; CDR3 protein: CASSFGLTKETQYF
clone size: many; J gene: TRBJ1-2; V gene: TRBV5-5; D gene: TRBD1; CDR3 DNA: TGTGCCAGCAGCCATGACAGGGGGAACAACCCCTATGGCTACACCTTC; CDR3 protein: CASSHDRGNNPYGYTF
clone size: few; J gene: TRBJ1-3; V gene: TRBV4-2; D gene: -; CDR3 DNA: TGTGCCAGCAGTCCCCCACGCGTCTCTGGAAACACCATATATTTT; CDR3 protein: CASSPPRVSGNTIYF